This T cell receptor (beta chain) was captured in a study of STAT5B mutations in CD4+ large granular lymphocyte leukemia. Germline V gene sequence: CDR1 MDHEN, CDR2 SYDVKM. V lost 5 bases and J 4 bases, leaving 11 bases between the germline ends. There are 13 residues in the CDR3. This clone was detected only once. Its specificity is unknown. Clones were read by immunoSEQ multiplex PCR, and TCRdb kept only the in-frame ones, dropping some. The sample carries about 48,000 clones, roughly two thirds recorded once. Findings and caveats of the study: Without HLA matching, higher CD4+ than CD8+ T-LGLL clonality could reflect small sample size.

This TCR was recovered from a human donor in good health. J is TRBJ1-2 and V is TRBV28, with no clear D. The specimen sequenced was CD4+ T cells from blood buffy coats. CDR3 DNA: TGTGCCAGCAGTCCCCCCCCAGGCTATGGCTACACCTTC. Translation gives CASSPPPGYGYTF.